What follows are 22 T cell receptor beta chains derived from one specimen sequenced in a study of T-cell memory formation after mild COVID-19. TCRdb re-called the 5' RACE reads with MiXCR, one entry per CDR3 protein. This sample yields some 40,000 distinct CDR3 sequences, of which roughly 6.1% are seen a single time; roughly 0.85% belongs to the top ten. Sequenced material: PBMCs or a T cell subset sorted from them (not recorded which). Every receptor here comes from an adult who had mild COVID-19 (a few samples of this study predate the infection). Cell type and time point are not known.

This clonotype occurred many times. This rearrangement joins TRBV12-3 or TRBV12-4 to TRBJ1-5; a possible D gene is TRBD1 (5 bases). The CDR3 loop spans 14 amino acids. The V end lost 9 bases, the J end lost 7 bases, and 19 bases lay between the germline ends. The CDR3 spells CASRGGVTGQPQHF. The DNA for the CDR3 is TGTGCCAGTCGTGGAGGGGTAACCGGGCAGCCCCAGCATTTT.

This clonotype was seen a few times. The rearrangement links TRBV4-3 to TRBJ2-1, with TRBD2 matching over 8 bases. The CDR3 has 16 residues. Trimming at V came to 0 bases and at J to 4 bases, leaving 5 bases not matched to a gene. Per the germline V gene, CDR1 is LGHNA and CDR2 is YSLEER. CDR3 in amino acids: CASSQESGGTYNEQFF. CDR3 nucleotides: TGCGCCAGCAGCCAAGAGTCGGGAGGGACTTACAATGAGCAGTTCTTC.

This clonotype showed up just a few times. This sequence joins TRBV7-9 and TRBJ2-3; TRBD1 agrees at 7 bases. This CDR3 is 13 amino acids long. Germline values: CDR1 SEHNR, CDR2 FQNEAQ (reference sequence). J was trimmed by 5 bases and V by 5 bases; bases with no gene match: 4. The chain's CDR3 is CASSQDRVDTQYF. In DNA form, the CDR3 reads TGTGCCAGCAGCCAAGACAGGGTAGATACGCAGTATTTT.

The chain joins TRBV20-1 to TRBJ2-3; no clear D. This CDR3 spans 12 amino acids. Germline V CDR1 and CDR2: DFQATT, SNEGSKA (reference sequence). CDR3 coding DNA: TGCAGCCCAAAGGTGGGCACAGATACGCAGTATTTT. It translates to CSPKVGTDTQYF.

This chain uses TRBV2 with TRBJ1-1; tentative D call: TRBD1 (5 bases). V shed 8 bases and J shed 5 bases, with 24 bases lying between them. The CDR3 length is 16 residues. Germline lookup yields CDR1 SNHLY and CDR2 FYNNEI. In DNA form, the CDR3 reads TGTGCCAGCCAGAATCGGGGGGGAGCTTCAGGGACTGAAGCTTTCTTT. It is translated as CASQNRGGASGTEAFF.

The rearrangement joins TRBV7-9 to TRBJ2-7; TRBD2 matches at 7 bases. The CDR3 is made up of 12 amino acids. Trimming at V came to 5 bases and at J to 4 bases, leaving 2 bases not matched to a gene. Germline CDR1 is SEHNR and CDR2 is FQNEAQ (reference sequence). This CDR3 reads CASSPGGYEQYF. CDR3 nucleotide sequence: TGTGCCAGCAGCCCCGGGGGGTACGAGCAGTACTTC.

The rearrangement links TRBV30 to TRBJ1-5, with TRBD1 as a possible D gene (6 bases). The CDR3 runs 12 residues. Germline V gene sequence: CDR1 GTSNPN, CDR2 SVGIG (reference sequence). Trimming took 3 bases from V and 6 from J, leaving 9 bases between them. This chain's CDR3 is CAWSPRGQPQHF. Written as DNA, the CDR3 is TGTGCCTGGAGCCCCAGGGGTCAGCCCCAGCATTTT.

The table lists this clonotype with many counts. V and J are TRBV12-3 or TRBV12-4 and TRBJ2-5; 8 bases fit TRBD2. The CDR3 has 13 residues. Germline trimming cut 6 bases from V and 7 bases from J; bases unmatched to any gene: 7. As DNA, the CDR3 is TGTGCCAGCAGACTAGCGGCTATGATGACCCAGTACTTC. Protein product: CASRLAAMMTQYF.

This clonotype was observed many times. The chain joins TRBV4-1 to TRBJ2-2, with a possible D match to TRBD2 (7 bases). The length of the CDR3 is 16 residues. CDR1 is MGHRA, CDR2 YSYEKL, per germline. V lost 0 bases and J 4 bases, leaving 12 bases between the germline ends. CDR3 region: CASSQDQGRGTGELFF. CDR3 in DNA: TGCGCCAGCAGCCAAGATCAGGGGAGGGGCACCGGGGAGCTGTTTTTT.

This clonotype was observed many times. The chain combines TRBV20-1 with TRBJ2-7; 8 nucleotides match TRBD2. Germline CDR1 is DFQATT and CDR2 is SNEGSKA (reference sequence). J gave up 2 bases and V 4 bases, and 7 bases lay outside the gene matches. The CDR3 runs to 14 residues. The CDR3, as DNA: TGCAGTGCTATGAGAGCGGGAGAACCCTACGAGCAGTACTTC. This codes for CSAMRAGEPYEQYF.

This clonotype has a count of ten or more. CDR3 bases: TGTGCCAGCAGCCGACAAGCGGGTTGGGAGACCCAGTACTTC. Amino acid sequence: CASSRQAGWETQYF. This sequence joins TRBV7-9 and TRBJ2-5; a possible D gene is TRBD2 (6 bases). The germline V and J ends were trimmed by 5 bases and 5 bases, with 15 bases remaining between them. CDR1 is SEHNR and CDR2 is FQNEAQ in the germline V gene (reference sequence). This CDR3 has 14 amino acids.

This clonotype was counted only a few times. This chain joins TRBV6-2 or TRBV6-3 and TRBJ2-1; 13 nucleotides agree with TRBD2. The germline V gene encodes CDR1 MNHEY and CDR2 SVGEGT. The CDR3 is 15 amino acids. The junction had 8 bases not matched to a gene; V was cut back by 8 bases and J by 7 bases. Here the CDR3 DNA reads TGTGCCAGCGGCGGACTAGCGGGAGTTGGGAATGAGCAGTTCTTC. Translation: CASGGLAGVGNEQFF.

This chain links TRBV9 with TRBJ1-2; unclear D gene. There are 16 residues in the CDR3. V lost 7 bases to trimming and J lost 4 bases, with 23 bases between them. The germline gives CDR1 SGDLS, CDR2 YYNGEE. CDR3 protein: CASRRDALGVGYGYTF. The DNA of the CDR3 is TGTGCCAGCCGAAGAGATGCGCTAGGAGTTGGCTATGGCTACACCTTC.

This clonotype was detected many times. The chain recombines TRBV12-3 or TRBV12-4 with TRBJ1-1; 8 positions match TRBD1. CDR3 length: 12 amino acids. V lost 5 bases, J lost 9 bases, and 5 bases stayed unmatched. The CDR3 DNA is TGTGCCAGCAGTCCCTGGACAGGGCAAGCTTTCTTT. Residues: CASSPWTGQAFF.

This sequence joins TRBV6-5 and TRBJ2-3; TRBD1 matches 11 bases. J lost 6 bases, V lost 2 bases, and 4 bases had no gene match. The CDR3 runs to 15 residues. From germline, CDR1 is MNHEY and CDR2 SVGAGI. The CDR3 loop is CASSYRGQGVDTQYF. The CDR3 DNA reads TGTGCCAGCAGTTACCGGGGACAGGGGGTTGATACGCAGTATTTT.

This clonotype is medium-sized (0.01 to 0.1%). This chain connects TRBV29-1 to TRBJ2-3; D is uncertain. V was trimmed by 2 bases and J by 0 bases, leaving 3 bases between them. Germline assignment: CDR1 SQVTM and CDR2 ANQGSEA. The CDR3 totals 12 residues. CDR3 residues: CSVEQSTDTQYF. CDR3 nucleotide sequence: TGCAGCGTTGAACAGAGCACAGATACGCAGTATTTT.

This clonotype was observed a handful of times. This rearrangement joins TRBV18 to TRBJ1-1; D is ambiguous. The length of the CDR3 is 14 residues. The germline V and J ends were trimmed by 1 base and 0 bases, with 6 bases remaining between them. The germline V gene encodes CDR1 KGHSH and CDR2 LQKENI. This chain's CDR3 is CASSPLTVNTEAFF. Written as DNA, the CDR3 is TGTGCCAGCTCACCACTGACGGTGAACACTGAAGCTTTCTTT.

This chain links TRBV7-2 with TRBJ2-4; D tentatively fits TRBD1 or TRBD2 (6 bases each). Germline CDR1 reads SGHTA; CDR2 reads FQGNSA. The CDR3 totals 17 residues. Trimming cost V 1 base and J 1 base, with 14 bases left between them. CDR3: CASSLVPGGGAKNIQYF. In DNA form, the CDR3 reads TGTGCCAGCAGCTTAGTCCCAGGAGGGGGGGCCAAAAACATTCAGTACTTC.

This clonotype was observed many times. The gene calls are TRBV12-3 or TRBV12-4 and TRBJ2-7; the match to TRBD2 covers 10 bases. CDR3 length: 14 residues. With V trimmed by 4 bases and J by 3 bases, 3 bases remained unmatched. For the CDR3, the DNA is TGTGCCAGCAGTTCTAGCGGGGGAAGCTACGAGCAGTACTTC. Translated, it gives CASSSSGGSYEQYF.

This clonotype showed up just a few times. This CDR3 reads CATSDPRTRSTDTQYF. The DNA of the CDR3 is TGTGCCACCAGTGACCCCCGGACAAGGAGCACAGATACGCAGTATTTT. The chain has TRBV24-1 and TRBJ2-3; possibly TRBD1 for D (5 bases). The V end lost 4 bases, the J end lost 0 bases, and 13 bases lay between the germline ends. Germline CDR1 KGHDR, CDR2 SFDVKD. The CDR3 totals 16 residues.

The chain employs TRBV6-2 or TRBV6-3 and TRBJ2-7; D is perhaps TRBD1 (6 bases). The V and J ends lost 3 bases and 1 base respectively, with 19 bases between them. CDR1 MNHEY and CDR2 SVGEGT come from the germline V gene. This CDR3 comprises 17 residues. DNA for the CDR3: TGTGCCAGCAGTTATCCGACTAACCGCGGACAGTCCTACGAGCAGTACTTC. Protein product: CASSYPTNRGQSYEQYF.

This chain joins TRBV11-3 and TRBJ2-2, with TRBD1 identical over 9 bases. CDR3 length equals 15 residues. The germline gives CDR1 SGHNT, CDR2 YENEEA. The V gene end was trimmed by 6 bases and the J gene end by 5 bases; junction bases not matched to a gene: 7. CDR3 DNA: TGTGCCAGCAGTCCCACAGGGGGCGCGACCGGGGAGCTGTTTTTT. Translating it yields CASSPTGGATGELFF.